This T cell receptor (beta chain) was profiled in a study of blood T cell repertoires in COVID-19. Study details: Sites across the United States, Italy and Spain contributed samples from acute and convalescent COVID-19. T cells, B-cell-depleted T cells, or PBMCs provided the cDNA or gDNA that served as material.

V was pared by 0 bases and J by 3 bases, with 12 bases of the junction left unmatched. The CDR3 runs to 20 residues. The germline gives CDR1 KGHDR, CDR2 SFDVKD. Authors' processing steps: Scientists estimated how many nucleated cells there were by amplifying reference gene primers. Method: immunoSEQ multiplex PCR; TCRdb's copy keeps in-frame clones and lacks some. That table is the source of V, J and clone size, and D and trimming were worked out from the DNA. The sample holds about 270,000 clones, about 89% seen once. The receptor was derived from a man aged 35-49 years with active or convalescent COVID-19. The material sequenced was peripheral blood. V gene TRBV24-1 combines with J gene TRBJ2-3, with 12 bases that match TRBD2. CDR3 DNA sequence: TGTGCCACCAGTGATTTGGGCCGGGCTAGCGGGAGGGCCCCTACAGATACGCAGTATTTT. Its translation is CATSDLGRASGRAPTDTQYF.